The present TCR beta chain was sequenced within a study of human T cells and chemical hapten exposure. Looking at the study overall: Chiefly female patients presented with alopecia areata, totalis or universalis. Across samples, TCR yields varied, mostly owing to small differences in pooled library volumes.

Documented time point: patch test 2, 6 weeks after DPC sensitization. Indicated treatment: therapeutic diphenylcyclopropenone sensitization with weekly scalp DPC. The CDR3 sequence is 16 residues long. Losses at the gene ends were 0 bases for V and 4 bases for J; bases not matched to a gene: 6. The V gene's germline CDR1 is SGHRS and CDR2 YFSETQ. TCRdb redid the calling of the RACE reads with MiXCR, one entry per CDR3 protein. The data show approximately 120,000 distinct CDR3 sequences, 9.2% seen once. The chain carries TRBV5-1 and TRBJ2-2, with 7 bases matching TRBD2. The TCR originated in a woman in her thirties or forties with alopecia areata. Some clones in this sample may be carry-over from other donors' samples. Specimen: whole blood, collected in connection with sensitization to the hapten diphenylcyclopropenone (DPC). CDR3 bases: TGCGCCAGCAGCTTGGGTCCGGGCGGGAGCACCGGGGAGCTGTTTTTT. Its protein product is CASSLGPGGSTGELFF. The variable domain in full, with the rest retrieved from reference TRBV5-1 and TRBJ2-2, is KAGVTQTPRYLIKTRGQQVTLSCSPISGHRSVSWYQQTPGQGLQFLFEYFSETQRNKGNFPGRFSGRQFSNSRSEMNVSTLELGDSALYLCASSLGPGGSTGELFFGEGSRLTVL.